This entry concerns a single TCR beta chain. V shed 2 bases and J shed 1 base, with 12 bases lying between them. Looked up from germline, CDR1 is SGHTA and CDR2 is FQGNSA. This CDR3 is 15 amino acids long. The Seattle site enrolled patients during active infection and followed them longitudinally. Authors' data handling: From reference gene primer amplification, estimates of nucleated cell counts were derived. Sequencing used immunoSEQ multiplex PCR; TCRdb keeps in-frame clones, though not all of them. V and J calls plus clone size are reproduced from that table; the DNA served to infer D and trimming. The table records roughly 190,000 clones, about 86% of them present only once. These data are taken from a study of blood T cell repertoires in COVID-19. Overall study context: Material from acute and convalescent COVID-19 was sourced from the United States, Italy and Spain. The analysed material was cDNA or gDNA that came from T cells, B-cell-depleted T cells, or PBMCs.

This TCR was recovered from a woman aged 55-75 years with COVID-19, enrolled during active disease. Sequenced input: peripheral blood. The chain is built from TRBV7-2 and TRBJ2-7; no reliable D call. CDR3 region: CASSLNPGSSYEQYF. The CDR3 DNA reads as TGTGCCAGCAGCTTAAACCCGGGTAGTTCCTACGAGCAGTACTTC.